Below, 9 T cell receptor beta chains from the same sample are listed, as sequenced in a study of T cells in Graves' hyperthyroidism and ophthalmopathy. TCR beta CDR3 regions were amplified from RNA transcripts. HTBI primers were employed in a first-round RT-PCR of the TCR CDR3. TCRdb ran MiXCR on the multiplex PCR reads and lists one entry per CDR3 protein. The data contain about 210,000 distinct CDR3 sequences, under 20% of them singletons. The sequenced material came from blood. The receptors were gathered from a man aged 45-65 years with Graves' hyperthyroidism.

The sample holds many counts of this clonotype. This chain links TRBV27 with TRBJ2-1, with 9 bases identical to TRBD2. Trimming cost V 4 bases and J 5 bases; bases outside gene matches: 12. The CDR3 contains 17 residues. Germline V gene sequence: CDR1 MNHEY, CDR2 SMNVEV (reference sequence). Here the CDR3 reads CASSSPGLAGNNNEQFF. In DNA form, the CDR3 reads TGTGCCAGCAGTTCCCCCGGGCTAGCGGGAAATAACAATGAGCAGTTCTTC.

This clonotype was observed at least ten times. V gene TRBV5-5 combines with J gene TRBJ2-3; TRBD2 matches 8 bases. The CDR3 spans 15 residues. Germline V gives CDR1 SGHKS, CDR2 YYEKEE (reference sequence). V gave up 4 bases and J gave up 5 bases; unmatched junction bases: 9. The CDR3 loop reads CASSPTGGEIDTQYF. The CDR3 DNA follows: TGTGCCAGCAGCCCTACGGGAGGGGAGATAGATACGCAGTATTTT.

J is TRBJ1-4 and V is TRBV6-2 or TRBV6-3; 11 bases are shared with TRBD1. This CDR3 is built from 16 residues. In germline, CDR1 is MNHEY, CDR2 SVGEGT. V shed 5 bases and J 3 bases; nucleotides not matched to a gene: 5. The CDR3 here is CASSQGQGASNEKLFF. CDR3 bases: TGTGCCAGCAGTCAAGGACAGGGGGCCTCTAATGAAAAACTGTTTTTT.

This clonotype was counted a few times. The V gene is TRBV29-1, the J gene TRBJ1-1; weak D call: TRBD1 (6 bases). The CDR3 runs to 14 residues. V lost 0 bases, J lost 4 bases, and 12 bases lay in between. Germline assignment: CDR1 SQVTM and CDR2 ANQGSEA. This CDR3 is CSVEEDSEATEAFF. In nucleotides, the CDR3 is TGCAGCGTTGAAGAGGACAGTGAAGCCACTGAAGCTTTCTTT.

This chain joins TRBV7-2 and TRBJ2-3, with D unresolved. The ends were cut back, 1 base at V and 0 bases at J, with 8 bases in the middle. The CDR3 length is 15 residues. Germline CDR1 is SGHTA and CDR2 is FQGNSA. The CDR3 DNA reads TGTGCCAGCAGCTTAGGGCACCTAAGCACAGATACGCAGTATTTT. It translates to CASSLGHLSTDTQYF.

CDR3 bases: TGCGCCAGCAGCTTGGGGCTAGCGATCATCAATGAGCAGTTCTTC. This encodes CASSLGLAIINEQFF. The chain links TRBV5-1 to TRBJ2-1; the D gene is possibly TRBD2 (6 bases). Trimming removed 0 bases at V and 6 bases at J, with 13 bases between. The CDR3 is 15 residues long. Germline values: CDR1 SGHRS, CDR2 YFSETQ.

The sample holds many counts of this clonotype. The chain is built from TRBV7-9 and TRBJ2-1; 12 bases are a match to TRBD2. Germline V gives CDR1 SEHNR, CDR2 FQNEAQ (reference sequence). The trim removed 4 bases at V and 4 bases at J, leaving 14 bases unmatched. The CDR3 is made up of 19 amino acids. The CDR3 reads CASSSSAFLAGGAYNEQFF. In DNA, the CDR3 is TGTGCCAGCAGCTCAAGCGCTTTCCTAGCGGGAGGGGCATACAATGAGCAGTTCTTC.

This clonotype was counted ten times or more. The chain couples TRBV11-2 to TRBJ2-5; D uncertain. Germline CDR1 reads SGHAT; CDR2 reads FQNNGV. Trimming cost V 1 base and J 5 bases, with 17 bases left between them. The CDR3 is made up of 16 amino acids. In DNA, the CDR3 is TGTGCCAGCAGCTTAGGGCATTTGGGCGGAGAGGAGACCCAGTACTTC. Encoded protein: CASSLGHLGGEETQYF.

This clonotype was seen ten or more times. The chain couples TRBV30 to TRBJ2-1; 7 bases fit TRBD2. Trimming removed 0 bases from V and 10 bases from J; junction bases left unmatched: 6. CDR1 and CDR2 (germline): GTSNPN, SVGIG (reference sequence). This CDR3 is built from 13 residues. CDR3 amino acids: CAWSVTPAGEQFF. DNA of the CDR3: TGTGCCTGGAGTGTAACGCCAGCGGGAGAGCAGTTCTTC.